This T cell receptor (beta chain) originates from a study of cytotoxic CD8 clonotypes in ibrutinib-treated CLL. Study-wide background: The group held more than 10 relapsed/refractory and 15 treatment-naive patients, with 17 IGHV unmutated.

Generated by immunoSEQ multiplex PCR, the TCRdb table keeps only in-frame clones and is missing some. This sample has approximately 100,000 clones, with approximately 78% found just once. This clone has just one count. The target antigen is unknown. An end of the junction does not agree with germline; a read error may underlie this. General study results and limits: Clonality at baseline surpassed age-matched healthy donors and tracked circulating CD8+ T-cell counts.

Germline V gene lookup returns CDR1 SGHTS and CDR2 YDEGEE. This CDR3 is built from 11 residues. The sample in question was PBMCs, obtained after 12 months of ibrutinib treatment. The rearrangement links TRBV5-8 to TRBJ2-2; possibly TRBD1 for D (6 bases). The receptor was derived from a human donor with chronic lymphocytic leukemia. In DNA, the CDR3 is TGTGCCAGCAGCTTCGGATCAGGGGAGAGGTTT. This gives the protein CASSFGSGERF.